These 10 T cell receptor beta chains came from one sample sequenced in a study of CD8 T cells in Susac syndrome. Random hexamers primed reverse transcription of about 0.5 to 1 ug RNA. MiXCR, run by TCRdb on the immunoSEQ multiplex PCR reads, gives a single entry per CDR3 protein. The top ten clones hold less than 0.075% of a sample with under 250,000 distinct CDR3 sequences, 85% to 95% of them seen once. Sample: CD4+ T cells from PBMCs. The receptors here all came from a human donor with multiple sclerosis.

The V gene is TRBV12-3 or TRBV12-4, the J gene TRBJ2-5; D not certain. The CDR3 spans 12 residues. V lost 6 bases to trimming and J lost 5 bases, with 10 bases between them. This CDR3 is CASREVGETQYF. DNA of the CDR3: TGTGCCAGCAGAGAGGTCGGGGAGACCCAGTACTTC.

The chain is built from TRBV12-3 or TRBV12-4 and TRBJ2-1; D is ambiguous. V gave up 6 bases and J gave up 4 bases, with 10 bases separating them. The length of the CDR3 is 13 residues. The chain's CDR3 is CASRKTEYNEQFF. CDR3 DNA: TGTGCCAGCAGAAAGACTGAGTACAATGAGCAGTTCTTC.

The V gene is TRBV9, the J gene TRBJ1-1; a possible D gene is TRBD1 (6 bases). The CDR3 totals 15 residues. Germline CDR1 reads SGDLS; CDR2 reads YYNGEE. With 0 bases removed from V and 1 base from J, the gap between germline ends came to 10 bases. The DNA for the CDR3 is TGTGCCAGCAGCGTAGGCCCGGGACAGAACACTGAAGCTTTCTTT. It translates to CASSVGPGQNTEAFF.

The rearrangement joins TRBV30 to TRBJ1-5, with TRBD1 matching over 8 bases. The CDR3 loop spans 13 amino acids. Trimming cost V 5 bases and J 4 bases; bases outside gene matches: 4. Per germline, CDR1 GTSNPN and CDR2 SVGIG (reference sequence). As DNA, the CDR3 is TGTGCCTGGGGACAGGGCCCTAATCAGCCCCAGCATTTT. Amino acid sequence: CAWGQGPNQPQHF. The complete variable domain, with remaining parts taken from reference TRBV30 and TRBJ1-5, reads SQTIHQWPATLVQPVGSPLSLECTVEGTSNPNLYWYRQAAGRGLQLLFYSVGIGQISSEVPQNLSASRPQDRQFILSSKKLLLSDSGFYLCAWGQGPNQPQHFGDGTRLSIL.

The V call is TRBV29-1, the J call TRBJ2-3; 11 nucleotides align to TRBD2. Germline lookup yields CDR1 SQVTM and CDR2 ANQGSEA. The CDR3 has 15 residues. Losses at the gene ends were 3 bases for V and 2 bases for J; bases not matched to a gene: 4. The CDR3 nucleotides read TGCAGCGTTGACGGGACTAGCGGCCTCACAGATACGCAGTATTTT. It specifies CSVDGTSGLTDTQYF.

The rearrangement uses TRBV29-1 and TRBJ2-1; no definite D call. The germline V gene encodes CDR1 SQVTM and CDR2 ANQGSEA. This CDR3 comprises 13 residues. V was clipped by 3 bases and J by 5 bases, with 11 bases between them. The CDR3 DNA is TGCAGCGTTGATCCTGTCGGCAACAATGAGCAGTTCTTC. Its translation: CSVDPVGNNEQFF.

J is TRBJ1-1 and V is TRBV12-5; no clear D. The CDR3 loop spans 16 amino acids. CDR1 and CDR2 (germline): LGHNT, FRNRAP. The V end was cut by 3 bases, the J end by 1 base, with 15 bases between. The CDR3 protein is CASGFGAFARNTEAFF. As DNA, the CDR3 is TGTGCTAGTGGTTTTGGAGCCTTTGCCAGGAACACTGAAGCTTTCTTT.

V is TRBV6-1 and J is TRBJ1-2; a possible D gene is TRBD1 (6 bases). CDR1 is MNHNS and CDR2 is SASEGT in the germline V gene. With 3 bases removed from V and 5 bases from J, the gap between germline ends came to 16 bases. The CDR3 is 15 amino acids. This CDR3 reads CASSDGGPISYGYTF. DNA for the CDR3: TGTGCCAGCAGTGACGGGGGCCCTATTTCTTATGGCTACACCTTC.

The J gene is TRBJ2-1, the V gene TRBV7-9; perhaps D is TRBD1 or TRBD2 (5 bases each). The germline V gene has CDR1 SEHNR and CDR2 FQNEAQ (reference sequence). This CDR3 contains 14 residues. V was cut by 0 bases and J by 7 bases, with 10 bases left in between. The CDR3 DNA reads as TGTGCCAGCAGCTTAGCCGGGACCTGGAATGAGCAGTTCTTC. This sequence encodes CASSLAGTWNEQFF.

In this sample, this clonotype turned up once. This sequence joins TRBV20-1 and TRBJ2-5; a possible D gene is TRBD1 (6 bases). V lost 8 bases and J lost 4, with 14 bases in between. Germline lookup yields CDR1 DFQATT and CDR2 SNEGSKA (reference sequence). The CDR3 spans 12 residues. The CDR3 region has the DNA TGCAGTACAGAATCCAGGGGAGAGACCCAGTACTTC. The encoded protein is CSTESRGETQYF.